This TCR beta chain stems from a study of CD8 T cells in Susac syndrome. Bulk CD8+ and CD4+ cells came from magnetic negative isolation; CD8+ TEMRA by FACS. With 6 bases clipped from V and 1 base from J, the junction kept 12 bases outside the gene matches. This CDR3 has 17 amino acids. Germline loops: CDR1 MGHRA, CDR2 YSYEKL. RNA, at about 0.45 to 1 ug, was reverse transcribed with random hexamers. Multiplex immunoSEQ PCR targeted 54 Vbeta and 13 Jbeta TCR beta segments. TCRdb re-derived calls from the immunoSEQ multiplex PCR reads in MiXCR, one entry per CDR3 protein. The sample yields 150,000 to 200,000 distinct CDR3 sequences, roughly 95% seen once.

The origin of this receptor is a human donor in good health. The chain joins TRBV4-1 to TRBJ2-3; 8 bases align to TRBD2. The sequenced sample was CD4+ T cells from PBMCs. The CDR3 DNA reads as TGCGCCAGCAGGGAGAGCGGGGGTCTTTATCGCACAGATACGCAGTATTTT. This codes for CASRESGGLYRTDTQYF.